This section outlines one TCR beta chain sequence together with its context. Its antigen is as yet unknown. The entry originates in a study of shared clonotypes between healthy human individuals. The assay was immunoSEQ multiplex PCR, and TCRdb's table has in-frame clones only and misses some. Of 2,100,000 or so clones detected, approximately 94% appear once; the ten largest clones hold around 0.13%. The study enrolled healthy HIV-negative adults without recent acute infections or vaccinations as donors. CDR1 and CDR2 from the germline V gene are MNHEY and SVGAGI. This CDR3 is 14 amino acids long. V lost 6 bases, J lost 4 bases, and 12 bases lay in between. Overall study findings and caveats: A generally larger estimated richness was seen in naive subsets than in memory subsets. Few donors restricted represented genetic and exposure-history diversity.

The rearrangement links TRBV6-5 to TRBJ2-2; unclear D gene. The source material was naive CD4+ T cells sorted from blood. Subset denoted: CD45RA+ positively selected. The clonotype originates from a man between 18 and 29 years old in good health. The DNA for the CDR3 is TGTGCCAGCAGCGAGCGCAGGCCCACCGGGGAGCTGTTTTTT. This codes for CASSERRPTGELFF.